This TCR beta chain was recorded in a study of shared clonotypes between healthy human individuals. Overall study findings and caveats: Generally, estimated richness proved larger in naive subsets than it did in memory subsets.

Healthy and HIV-negative, the adult donors had no recent acute infections or vaccinations. Every donor was a Caucasian adult from Nashville, Tennessee. The investigators split CD4+ cells into a CD45RA+ naive subset and a CD45RA-negative memory subset. This table comes from immunoSEQ multiplex PCR, and its TCRdb copy is limited to in-frame clones, with some not included. The sample contains roughly 1,100,000 clones, about three quarters of which appear only once. Notes on this clone: The antigen is unknown.

The sequence derives from a man aged 18 to 30 in good health. Sequenced sample: memory CD4+ T cells sorted from blood. Subset here: CD45RA-negative fraction.

The CDR3 bases are TGTGCCAGCAGGAGTAGTGCGGCTAGCGGGAGCTACGAGCAGTACTTC. It yields the protein CASRSSAASGSYEQYF. The genes are TRBV2 and TRBJ2-7; 10 nucleotides line up with TRBD2. V shed 6 bases and J 3 bases; nucleotides not matched to a gene: 11. Germline CDR1 reads SNHLY; CDR2 reads FYNNEI. The CDR3 covers 16 residues.